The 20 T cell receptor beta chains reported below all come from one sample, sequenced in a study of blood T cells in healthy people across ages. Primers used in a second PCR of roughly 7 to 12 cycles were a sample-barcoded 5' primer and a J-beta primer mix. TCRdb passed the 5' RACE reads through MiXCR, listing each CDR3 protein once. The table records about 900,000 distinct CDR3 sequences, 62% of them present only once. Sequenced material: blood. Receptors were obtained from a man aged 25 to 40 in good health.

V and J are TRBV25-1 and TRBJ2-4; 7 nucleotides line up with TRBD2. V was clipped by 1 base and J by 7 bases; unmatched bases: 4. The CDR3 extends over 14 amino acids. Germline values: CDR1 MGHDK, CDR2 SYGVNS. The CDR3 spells CASSEWGGRNIQYF. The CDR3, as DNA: TGTGCCAGCAGTGAATGGGGGGGTCGTAACATTCAGTACTTC.

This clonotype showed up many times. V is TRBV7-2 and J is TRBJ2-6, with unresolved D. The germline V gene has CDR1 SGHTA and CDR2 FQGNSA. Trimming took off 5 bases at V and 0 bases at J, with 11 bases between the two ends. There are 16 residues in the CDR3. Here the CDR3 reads CASSVPHLSGANVLTF. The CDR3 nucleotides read TGTGCCAGCAGCGTTCCACACCTCTCTGGGGCCAACGTCCTGACTTTC. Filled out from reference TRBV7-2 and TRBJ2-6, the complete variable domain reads GAGVSQSPSNKVTEKGKDVELRCDPISGHTALYWYRQSLGQGLEFLIYFQGNSAPDKSGLPSDRFSAERTGGSVSTLTIQRTQQEDSAVYLCASSVPHLSGANVLTFGAGSRLTVL.

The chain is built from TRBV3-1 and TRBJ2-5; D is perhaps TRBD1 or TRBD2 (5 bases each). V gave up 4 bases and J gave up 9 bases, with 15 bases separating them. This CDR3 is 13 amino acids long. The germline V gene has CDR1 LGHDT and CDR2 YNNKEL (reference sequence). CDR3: CASSLHRGAAQYF. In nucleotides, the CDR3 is TGTGCCAGCAGCCTTCACCGAGGGGCGGCCCAGTACTTC.

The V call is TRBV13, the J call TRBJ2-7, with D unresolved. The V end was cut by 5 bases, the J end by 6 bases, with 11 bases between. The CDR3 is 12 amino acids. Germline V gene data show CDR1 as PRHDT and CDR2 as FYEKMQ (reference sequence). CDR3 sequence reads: CASSPPGSEQYF. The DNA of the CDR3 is TGTGCCAGCAGCCCCCCCGGGTCCGAGCAGTACTTC.

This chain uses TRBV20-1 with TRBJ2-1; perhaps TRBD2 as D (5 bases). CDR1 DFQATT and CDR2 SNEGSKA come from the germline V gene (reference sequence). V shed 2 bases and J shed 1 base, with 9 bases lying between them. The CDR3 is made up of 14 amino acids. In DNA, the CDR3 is TGCAGTGCTAGACGGGGTACTTCCTACAATGAGCAGTTCTTC. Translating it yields CSARRGTSYNEQFF.

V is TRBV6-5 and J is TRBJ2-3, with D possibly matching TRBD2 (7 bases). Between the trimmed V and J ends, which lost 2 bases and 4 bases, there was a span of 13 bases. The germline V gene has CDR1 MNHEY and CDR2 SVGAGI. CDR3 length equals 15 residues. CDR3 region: CASSYMGGAPDTQYF. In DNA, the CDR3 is TGTGCCAGCAGTTACATGGGGGGGGCCCCAGATACGCAGTATTTT.

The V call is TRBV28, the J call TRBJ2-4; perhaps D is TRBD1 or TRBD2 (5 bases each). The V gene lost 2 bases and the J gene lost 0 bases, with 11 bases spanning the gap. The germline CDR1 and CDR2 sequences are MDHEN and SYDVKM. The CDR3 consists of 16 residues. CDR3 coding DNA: TGTGCCAGCAGTTTAGGGGACGACCTAGCCAAAAACATTCAGTACTTC. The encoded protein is CASSLGDDLAKNIQYF.

The DNA for the CDR3 is TGTGCCATCAGCCCGGGACAGCCCTTCCAAGAGACCCAGTACTTC. Translating it yields CAISPGQPFQETQYF. The chain has TRBV10-3 and TRBJ2-5; the match to TRBD1 covers 7 bases. Germline loops: CDR1 ENHRY, CDR2 SYGVKD. The junction had 8 bases not matched to a gene; V was cut back by 6 bases and J by 1 base. This CDR3 has 15 residues.

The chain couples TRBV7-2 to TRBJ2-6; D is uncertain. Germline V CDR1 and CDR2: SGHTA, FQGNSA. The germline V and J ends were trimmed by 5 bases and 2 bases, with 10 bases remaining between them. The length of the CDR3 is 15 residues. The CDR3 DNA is TGTGCCAGCAGCCCAGCCAGCGCTGGGGCCAACGTCCTGACTTTC. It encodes CASSPASAGANVLTF.

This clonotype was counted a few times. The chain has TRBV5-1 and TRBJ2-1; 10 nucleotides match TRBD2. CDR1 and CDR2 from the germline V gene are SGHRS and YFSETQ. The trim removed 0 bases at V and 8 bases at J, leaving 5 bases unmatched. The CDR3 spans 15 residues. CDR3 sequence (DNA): TGCGCCAGCAGCTTGGGGACTAGCGGTGTCGATGAGCAGTTCTTC. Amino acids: CASSLGTSGVDEQFF.

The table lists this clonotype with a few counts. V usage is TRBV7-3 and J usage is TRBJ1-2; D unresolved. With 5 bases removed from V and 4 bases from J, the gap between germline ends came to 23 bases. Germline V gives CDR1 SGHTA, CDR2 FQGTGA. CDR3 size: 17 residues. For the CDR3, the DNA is TGTGCCAGCAGCCCCATGCCGGGGTCCGCTCAAGCCTATGGCTACACCTTC. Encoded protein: CASSPMPGSAQAYGYTF.

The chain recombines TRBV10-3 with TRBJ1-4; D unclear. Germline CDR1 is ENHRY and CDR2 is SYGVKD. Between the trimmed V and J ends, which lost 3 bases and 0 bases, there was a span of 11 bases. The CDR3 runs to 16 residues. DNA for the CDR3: TGTGCCATCAGTGACGTTACAAAGGCAACTAATGAAAAACTGTTTTTT. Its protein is CAISDVTKATNEKLFF.

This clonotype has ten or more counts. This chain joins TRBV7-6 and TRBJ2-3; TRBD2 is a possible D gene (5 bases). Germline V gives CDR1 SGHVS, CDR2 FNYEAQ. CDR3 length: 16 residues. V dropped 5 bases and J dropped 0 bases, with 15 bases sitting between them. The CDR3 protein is CASSPLAESSTDTQYF. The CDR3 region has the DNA TGTGCCAGCAGCCCTCTAGCTGAGTCTAGCACAGATACGCAGTATTTT.

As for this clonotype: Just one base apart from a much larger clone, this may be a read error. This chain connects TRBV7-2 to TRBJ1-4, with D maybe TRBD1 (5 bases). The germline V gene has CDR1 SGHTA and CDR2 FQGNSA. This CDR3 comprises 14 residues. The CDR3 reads CASGLGPGGEKLFF. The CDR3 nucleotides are TGTGCCAGCGGCTTAGGACCGGGGGGGGAAAAACTGTTTTTT.

The chain's CDR3 is CASGANRGETQYF. In nucleotides, the CDR3 is TGTGCCAGCGGTGCTAATAGGGGGGAGACCCAGTACTTC. This chain connects TRBV6-1 to TRBJ2-5; possibly TRBD1 for D (6 bases). The CDR3 totals 13 residues. In germline, CDR1 is MNHNS, CDR2 SASEGT. Trimming took off 8 bases at V and 5 bases at J, with 15 bases between the two ends.

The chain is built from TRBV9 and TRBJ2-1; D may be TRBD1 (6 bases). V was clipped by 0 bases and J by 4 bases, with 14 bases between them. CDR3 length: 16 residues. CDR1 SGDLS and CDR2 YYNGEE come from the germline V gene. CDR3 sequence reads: CASSVDGGPLYNEQFF. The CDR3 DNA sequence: TGTGCCAGCAGCGTAGATGGGGGCCCACTATACAATGAGCAGTTCTTC.

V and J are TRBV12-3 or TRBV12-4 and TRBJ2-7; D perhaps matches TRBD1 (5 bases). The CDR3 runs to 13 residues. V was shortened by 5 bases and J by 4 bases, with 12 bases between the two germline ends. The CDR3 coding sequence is TGTGCCAGCAGTCTAAGGGGCAAATACGAGCAGTACTTC. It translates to CASSLRGKYEQYF.

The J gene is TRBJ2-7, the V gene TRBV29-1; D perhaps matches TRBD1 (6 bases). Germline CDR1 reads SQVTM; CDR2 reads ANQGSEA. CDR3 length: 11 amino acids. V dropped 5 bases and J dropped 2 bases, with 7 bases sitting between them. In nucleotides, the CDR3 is TGCAGCGTTAGGACAGCCTACGAGCAGTACTTC. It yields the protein CSVRTAYEQYF.

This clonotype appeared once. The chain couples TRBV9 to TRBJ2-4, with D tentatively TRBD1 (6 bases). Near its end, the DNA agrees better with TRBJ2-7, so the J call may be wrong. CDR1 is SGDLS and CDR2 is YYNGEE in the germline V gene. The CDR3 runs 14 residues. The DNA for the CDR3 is TGTGCCAGCAGCGAGGGACACCGCACCTACGAGCAGTACTTC. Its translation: CASSEGHRTYEQYF.

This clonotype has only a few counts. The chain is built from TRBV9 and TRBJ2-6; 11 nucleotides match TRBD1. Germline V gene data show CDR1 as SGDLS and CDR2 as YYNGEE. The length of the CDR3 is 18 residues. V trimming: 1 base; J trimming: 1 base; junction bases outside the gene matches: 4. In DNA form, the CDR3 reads TGTGCCAGCAGCGTAAGGACAGGGGGCGAGTCTGGGGCCAACGTCCTGACTTTC. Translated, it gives CASSVRTGGESGANVLTF. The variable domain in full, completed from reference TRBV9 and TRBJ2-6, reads DSGVTQTPKHLITATGQRVTLRCSPRSGDLSVYWYQQSLDQGLQFLIQYYNGEERAKGNILERFSAQQFPDLHSELNLSSLELGDSALYFCASSVRTGGESGANVLTFGAGSRLTVL.